A selection of T cell receptor beta chains follows, all from one sample in a study of blood T cell repertoires in COVID-19. Profiling relied on immunoSEQ multiplex PCR, and the TCRdb table lists in-frame clones only, not all of them. The profile shows roughly 120,000 clones, around 90% of them singletons. The sample taken for sequencing was peripheral blood. Receptors originate from a human donor in a cohort sampled during active COVID-19. Each CDR3 is given with its conserved first and last residue. The order of the fields is V gene, clone size, D gene, J gene, CDR3 protein, CDR3 DNA. A D gene is named only where the DNA matches it firmly. Clone size is not always given. Where it is, it says once, few, many or a class for expanded clones.

>TRBV4-2|NA|NA|TRBJ1-1
CASSHTLLNTEAFF
TGTGCCAGCAGCCACACACTACTCAACACTGAAGCTTTCTTT
>TRBV5-6|NA|NA|TRBJ1-6
CASSLAQGRHSSPLHF
TGTGCCAGCAGCTTGGCGCAGGGTAGACATAGTTCACCCCTCCACTTT
>TRBV12-5|NA|TRBD1|TRBJ1-4
CASGPGTGGVVPNEKLFF
TGTGCTAGTGGTCCCGGGACAGGGGGCGTGGTGCCTAATGAAAAACTGTTTTTT
>TRBV7-2|NA|TRBD1|TRBJ1-2
CASSAGQGEGGYTF
TGTGCCAGCAGCGCGGGACAGGGGGAGGGTGGCTACACCTTC
>TRBV7-2|NA|TRBD2|TRBJ2-1
CASSSALAGGGYEQFF
TGTGCCAGCAGCTCGGCACTAGCGGGAGGCGGATATGAGCAGTTCTTC
>TRBV5-1|NA|NA|TRBJ2-5
CASSLSAANQETQYF
TGCGCCAGCAGCTTGTCCGCGGCCAATCAAGAGACCCAGTACTTC
>TRBV19|NA|NA|TRBJ1-3
CASSTNRDSSGNTIYF
TGTGCCAGTAGTACAAACAGGGATAGCTCTGGAAACACCATATATTTT
>TRBV7-3|NA|NA|TRBJ2-3
CASSLQGWDTQYF
TGTGCCAGCAGCCTACAGGGTTGGGATACGCAGTATTTT
>TRBV24-1|NA|TRBD1|TRBJ2-3
CATSDSTGPGTKTQYF
TGTGCCACCAGTGATTCGACAGGGCCTGGGACGAAGACGCAGTATTTT
>TRBV19|NA|NA|TRBJ2-7
CASTGSITFLREQQYF
TGTGCCAGTACGGGATCCATAACATTTCTACGAGAACAGCAGTACTTC
>TRBV6-1|NA|TRBD1|TRBJ2-2
CASSGPGQGYTGELFF
TGTGCCAGCAGTGGACCGGGACAGGGATACACCGGGGAGCTGTTTTTT
>TRBV28|few|TRBD2|TRBJ2-7
CASSPPGLGNEQYF
TGTGCCAGCAGTCCTCCGGGACTAGGGAACGAGCAGTACTTC
>TRBV5-1|NA|NA|TRBJ2-3
CASSLDFPDTQYF
TGCGCCAGCAGCTTGGACTTTCCAGATACGCAGTATTTT
>TRBV19|NA|NA|TRBJ1-2
CASSARVVHYTF
TGTGCCAGTAGTGCCCGGGTGGTCCACTACACCTTC
>TRBV4-2|few|NA|TRBJ1-2
CASSQVTGEYGYTF
TGTGCCAGCAGCCAAGTAACAGGCGAGTATGGCTACACCTTC
>TRBV12-3/TRBV12-4|NA|NA|TRBJ1-2
CASSLSYRAQCTF
TGTGCCAGCAGTCTAAGCTACAGGGCCCAATGCACCTTC
>TRBV7-2|NA|NA|TRBJ2-7
CASSPGADSSYEQYF
TGTGCCAGCAGCCCCGGAGCGGACAGCTCCTACGAGCAGTACTTC
>TRBV12-5|NA|NA|TRBJ2-5
CASGLGRETQYF
TGTGCTAGTGGTTTGGGTCGGGAGACCCAGTACTTC
>TRBV28|NA|TRBD1|TRBJ1-4
CASSLNRGTAFF
TGTGCCAGCAGTTTAAACCGTGGGACAGCTTTTTTT
>TRBV2|once|TRBD2|TRBJ2-3
CASSGTSGSADTQYF
TGTGCCAGCAGTGGAACTAGCGGGAGCGCAGATACGCAGTATTTT
>TRBV6-6|NA|TRBD1|TRBJ2-7
CASSYPGQGVYEQYF
TGTGCCAGCAGTTACCCCGGACAGGGGGTCTACGAGCAGTACTTC
>TRBV5-1|NA|NA|TRBJ2-5
CASSIGEGGAFETQYF
TGCGCCAGCAGCATTGGGGAGGGGGGCGCATTTGAGACCCAGTACTTC
>TRBV6-2/TRBV6-3|once|TRBD2|TRBJ2-7
CASSYPPTSGSIYEQYF
TGTGCCAGCAGTTACCCCCCAACGAGCGGGAGTATCTACGAGCAGTACTTC
>TRBV28|NA|NA|TRBJ2-2
CASSFRVGTGELFF
TGTGCCAGCAGTTTCAGGGTTGGCACCGGGGAGCTGTTTTTT
>TRBV5-6|once|NA|TRBJ1-2
CASSLAVQGYTF
TGTGCCAGCAGCTTGGCGGTACAGGGCTACACCTTC
>TRBV7-8|NA|TRBD2|TRBJ2-4
CASSSRLAGVFGKNIQYF
TGTGCCAGCAGCTCCCGACTAGCGGGAGTTTTTGGCAAAAACATTCAGTACTTC
>TRBV3-1/TRBV3-2|NA|NA|TRBJ2-5
CATGSELVQETQYF
TGTGCCACCGGGTCCGAACTTGTTCAAGAGACCCAGTACTTC
>TRBV6-2/TRBV6-3|NA|TRBD1|TRBJ1-5
CASSAAQGVFQPQHF
TGTGCCAGCAGTGCCGCACAGGGGGTCTTTCAGCCCCAGCATTTT
>TRBV27|NA|TRBD1|TRBJ2-7
CASRRGGTGAYEQYF
TGTGCCAGCCGCCGAGGGGGGACAGGGGCCTACGAGCAGTACTTC
>TRBV7-9|NA|NA|TRBJ1-2
CASSQSPWGGEGYTF
TGTGCCAGCAGCCAATCACCGTGGGGGGGAGAGGGCTACACCTTC
>TRBV11-2|NA|TRBD1|TRBJ1-3
CASSSQGGQGNGNTIYF
TGTGCCAGCAGCTCGCAGGGGGGACAGGGGAATGGAAACACCATATATTTT
>TRBV7-9|NA|NA|TRBJ2-1
CASSLGRGAYNEQFF
TGTGCCAGCAGCTTGGGCAGGGGGGCCTACAATGAGCAGTTCTTC
>TRBV14|once|NA|TRBJ2-6
CASSQDWAPRNVLTF
TGTGCCAGCAGCCAAGATTGGGCTCCTCGGAACGTCCTGACTTTC
>TRBV5-1|NA|NA|TRBJ1-2
CASSFLGSSGDGYTF
TGCGCCAGCAGCTTCCTCGGGTCCTCGGGGGATGGCTACACCTTC
>TRBV4-2|NA|TRBD1|TRBJ1-3
CASSQGGDRKTGNTIYF
TGTGCCAGCAGCCAAGGGGGGGACAGAAAAACTGGAAACACCATATATTTT
>TRBV3-1/TRBV3-2|once|NA|TRBJ2-6
CASSPRPTASSGANVLTF
TGTGCCAGCAGCCCCCGTCCGACAGCGAGCTCTGGGGCCAACGTCCTGACTTTC
>TRBV7-9|few|TRBD1|TRBJ1-1
CASSGKGASNTEAFF
TGTGCCAGCAGCGGAAAGGGGGCCTCGAACACTGAAGCTTTCTTT
>TRBV6-4|once|NA|TRBJ1-1
CASSQQLNTEAFF
TGTGCCAGCAGCCAACAGTTGAACACTGAAGCTTTCTTT
>TRBV4-1|NA|NA|TRBJ1-1
CASSQVLMTANTEAFF
TGCGCCAGCAGCCAAGTATTAATGACAGCGAACACTGAAGCTTTCTTT
>TRBV9|once|NA|TRBJ2-1
CASSPGRFNEQFF
TGTGCCAGCAGCCCAGGGCGTTTCAATGAGCAGTTCTTC
>TRBV11-2|NA|NA|TRBJ2-7
CASSLVSPGGAEQYF
TGTGCCAGCAGCCTTGTCTCCCCCGGAGGGGCCGAGCAGTACTTC
>TRBV27|once|TRBD2|TRBJ2-7
CASSSPASGTYEQYF
TGTGCCAGCAGTTCCCCGGCTAGCGGAACCTACGAGCAGTACTTC
>TRBV5-8|NA|TRBD1|TRBJ1-5
CASSLGDRGFQPQHF
TGTGCCAGCAGCTTAGGGGACAGGGGTTTTCAGCCCCAGCATTTT